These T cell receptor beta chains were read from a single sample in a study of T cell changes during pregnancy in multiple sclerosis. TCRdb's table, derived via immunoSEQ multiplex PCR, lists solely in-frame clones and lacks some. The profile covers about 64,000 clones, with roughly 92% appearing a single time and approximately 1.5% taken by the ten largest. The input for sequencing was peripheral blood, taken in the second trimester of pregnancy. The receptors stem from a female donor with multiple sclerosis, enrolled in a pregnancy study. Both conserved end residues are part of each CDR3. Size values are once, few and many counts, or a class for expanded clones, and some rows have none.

CASSPLQGNYGYTF | 14 | TRBV4-2 | once
CASYVGEGSGTEAFF | 15 | TRBV5-5 | NA
CASSLGHLNTEAFF | 14 | TRBV5-1 | few
CASSQDLAGQYNEQFF | 16 | TRBV4-3 | NA
CASSPLLTGRYEQYF | 15 | TRBV4-1 | NA
CASSSSGTDVTYEQYF | 16 | TRBV7-9 | NA
CASSFIGQGYGNEQFF | 16 | TRBV7-9 | NA
CAISESVGGQTDTQYF | 16 | TRBV10-3 | NA
CASSEFLRETYEQYF | 15 | TRBV6-1 | once
CASSMGREGEAFF | 13 | TRBV19 | NA
CASSLEGGRAGEQYF | 15 | TRBV5-1 | NA
CASMGSTYEQYF | 12 | TRBV28 | NA
CAWSVKGVNYGYTF | 14 | TRBV30 | NA
CATSRDGGSEAFF | 13 | TRBV15 | NA
CASSQAGQGAPRANVLTF | 18 | TRBV7-9 | NA
CASSQWFISGTDTQYF | 16 | TRBV4-3 | once
CASRVTGGHEQYF | 13 | TRBV6-5 | NA
CASSRLTGSLYNEQFF | 16 | TRBV7-2 | NA
CASSTTGEGNTEAFF | 15 | TRBV13 | NA
CAISRQGLAGYNEQFF | 16 | TRBV10-3 | NA
CSGLAQETQYF | 11 | TRBV29-1 | few
CASSFRTANTEAFF | 14 | TRBV5-1 | NA
CAISGANTGELFF | 13 | TRBV10-3 | NA
CASSLLGDRGPGRAFF | 16 | TRBV28 | once
CASSSPTIAGGRSYNEQFF | 19 | TRBV28 | NA
CASSLNWVSGSSYNEQFF | 18 | TRBV27 | NA
CASSSARVASNEQFF | 15 | TRBV27 | NA
CASGRDSVIYEQYF | 14 | TRBV12-5 | NA
CASSLGLAGVVDEQYF | 16 | TRBV5-4 | NA
CASSPRTGVETQYF | 14 | TRBV18 | NA
CASYKRNRGTDTQYF | 15 | TRBV28 | NA
CASSLSGRPYNEQFF | 15 | TRBV14 | NA
CASSLDPLNEQFF | 13 | TRBV11-2 | NA
CASSQSGEPSYEQYF | 15 | TRBV5-1 | once
CASSPGQAGDTQYF | 14 | TRBV5-6 | NA
CASSQPTGRYEQYF | 14 | TRBV28 | NA
CASSFQLHRDSSYEQYF | 17 | TRBV7-2 | NA
CASSLRQGKNEQFF | 14 | TRBV12-1 | NA
CASSFSTGVETQYF | 14 | TRBV28 | NA
CASSPTSGRIYTQYF | 15 | TRBV6-1 | NA
CASSYDSQNTEAFF | 14 | TRBV6-5 | few
CASRKRHRDSQQYF | 14 | TRBV6-5 | NA
CASSRRGNEQFF | 12 | TRBV27 | NA
CASRVGAGNTIYF | 13 | TRBV19 | NA
CASSVEVSTGELFF | 14 | TRBV9 | NA
CAISENRDNEKLFF | 14 | TRBV10-3 | NA
CASSLDGGHNEQFF | 14 | TRBV7-7 | once
CASSDDGGSNQPQHF | 15 | TRBV2 | NA